This TCR beta chain emerged from a study of CD8+ T cells in alopecia areata. Study results and caveats: Many expanded lesional clones persisted in scalp and blood during tofacitinib.

Turning to this clone: Its antigen is still unknown.

Isolated RNA was reverse transcribed into cDNA used as the sequencing template. Clones were sequenced by immunoSEQ multiplex PCR, and TCRdb holds only the in-frame ones, with some missing. The data contain about 160,000 clones, around 71% of them singletons. In germline, CDR1 is LNHNV, CDR2 YYDKDF (reference sequence). The trim removed 1 base at V and 10 bases at J, leaving 17 bases unmatched. The length of the CDR3 is 18 residues. Treatment defined: oral pan-JAK inhibitor, 5-10 mg twice daily. This sample comprised CD4+ T cells sorted from blood, obtained at week 4, from a patient treated with tofacitinib. This TCR came from a human donor with alopecia areata. V usage is TRBV15 and J usage is TRBJ2-1; 9 positions agree with TRBD2. CDR3 nucleotide sequence: TGTGCCACCAGCAGAGGCCTGTTGGGAGCGGGGGGCCGGGAGGAGCAGTTCTTC. Its protein is CATSRGLLGAGGREEQFF.